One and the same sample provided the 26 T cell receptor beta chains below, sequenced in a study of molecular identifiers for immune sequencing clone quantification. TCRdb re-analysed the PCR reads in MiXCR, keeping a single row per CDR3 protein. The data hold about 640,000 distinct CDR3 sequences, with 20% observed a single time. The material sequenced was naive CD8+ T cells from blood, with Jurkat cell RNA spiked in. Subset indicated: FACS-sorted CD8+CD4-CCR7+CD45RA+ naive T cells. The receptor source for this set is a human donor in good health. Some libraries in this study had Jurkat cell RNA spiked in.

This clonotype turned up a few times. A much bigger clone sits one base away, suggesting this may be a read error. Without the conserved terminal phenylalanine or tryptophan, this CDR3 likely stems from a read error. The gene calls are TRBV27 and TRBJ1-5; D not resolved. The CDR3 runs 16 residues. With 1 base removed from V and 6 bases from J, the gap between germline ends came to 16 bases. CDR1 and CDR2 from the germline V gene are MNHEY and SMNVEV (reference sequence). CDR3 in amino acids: CASSLLKPTGSQPQHS. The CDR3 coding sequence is TGTGCCAGCAGTTTATTGAAGCCCACCGGGTCTCAGCCCCAGCATTCT.

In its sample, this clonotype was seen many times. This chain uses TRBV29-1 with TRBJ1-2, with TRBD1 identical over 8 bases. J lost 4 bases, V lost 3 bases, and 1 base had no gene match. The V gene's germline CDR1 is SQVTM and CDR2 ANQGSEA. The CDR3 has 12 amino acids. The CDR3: CSVDRGPYGYTF. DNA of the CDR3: TGCAGCGTTGACAGGGGGCCCTATGGCTACACCTTC. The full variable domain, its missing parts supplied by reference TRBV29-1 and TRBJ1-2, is SAVISQKPSRDICQRGTSLTIQCQVDSQVTMMFWYRQQPGQSLTLIATANQGSEATYESGFVIDKFPISRPNLTFSTLTVSNMSPEDSSIYLCSVDRGPYGYTFGSGTRLTVV.

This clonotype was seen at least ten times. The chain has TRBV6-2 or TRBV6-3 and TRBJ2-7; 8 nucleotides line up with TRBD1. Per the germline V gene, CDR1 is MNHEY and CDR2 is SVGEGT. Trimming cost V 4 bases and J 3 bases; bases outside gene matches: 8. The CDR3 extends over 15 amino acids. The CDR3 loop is CASSFSPGQDYEQYF. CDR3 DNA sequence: TGTGCCAGCAGTTTCTCTCCGGGACAGGACTACGAGCAGTACTTC.

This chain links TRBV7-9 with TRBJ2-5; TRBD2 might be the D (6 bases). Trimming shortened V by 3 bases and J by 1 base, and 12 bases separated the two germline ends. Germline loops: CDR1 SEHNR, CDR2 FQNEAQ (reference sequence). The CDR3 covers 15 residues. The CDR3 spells CASSFAGSAQETQYF. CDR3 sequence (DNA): TGTGCCAGCAGCTTTGCGGGAAGCGCCCAAGAGACCCAGTACTTC. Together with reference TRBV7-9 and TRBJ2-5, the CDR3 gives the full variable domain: DTGVSQNPRHKITKRGQNVTFRCDPISEHNRLYWYRQTLGQGPEFLTYFQNEAQLEKSRLLSDRFSAERPKGSFSTLEIQRTEQGDSAMYLCASSFAGSAQETQYFGPGTRLLVL.

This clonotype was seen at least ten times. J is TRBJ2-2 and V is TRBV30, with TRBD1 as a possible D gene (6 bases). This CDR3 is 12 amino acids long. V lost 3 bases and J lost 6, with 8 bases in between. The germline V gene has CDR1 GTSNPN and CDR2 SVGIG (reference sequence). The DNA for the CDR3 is TGTGCCTGGAGCCAGGGGTCCGGGGAGCTGTTTTTT. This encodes CAWSQGSGELFF. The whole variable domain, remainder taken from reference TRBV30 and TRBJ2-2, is SQTIHQWPATLVQPVGSPLSLECTVEGTSNPNLYWYRQAAGRGLQLLFYSVGIGQISSEVPQNLSASRPQDRQFILSSKKLLLSDSGFYLCAWSQGSGELFFGEGSRLTVL.

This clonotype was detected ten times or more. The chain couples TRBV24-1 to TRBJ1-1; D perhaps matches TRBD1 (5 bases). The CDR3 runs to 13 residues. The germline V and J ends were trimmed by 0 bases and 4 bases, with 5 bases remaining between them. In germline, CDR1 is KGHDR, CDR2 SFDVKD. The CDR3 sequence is CATSDLGATEAFF. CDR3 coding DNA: TGTGCCACCAGTGATTTGGGGGCCACTGAAGCTTTCTTT.

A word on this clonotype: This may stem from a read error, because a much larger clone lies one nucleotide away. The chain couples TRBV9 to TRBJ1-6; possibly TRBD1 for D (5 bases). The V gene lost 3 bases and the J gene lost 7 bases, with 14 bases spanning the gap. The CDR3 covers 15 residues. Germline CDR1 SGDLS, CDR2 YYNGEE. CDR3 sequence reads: CASSARTPRNSPLHF. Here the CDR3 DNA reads TGTGCCAGCAGCGCCAGGACACCGCGAAATTCACCCCTCCACTTT.

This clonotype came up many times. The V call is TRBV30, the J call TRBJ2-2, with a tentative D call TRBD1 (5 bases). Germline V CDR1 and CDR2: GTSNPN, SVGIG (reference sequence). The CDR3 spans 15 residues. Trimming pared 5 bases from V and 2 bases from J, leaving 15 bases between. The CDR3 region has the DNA TGTGCCTGGTCCACCGCGGACACCAACACCGGGGAGCTGTTTTTT. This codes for CAWSTADTNTGELFF. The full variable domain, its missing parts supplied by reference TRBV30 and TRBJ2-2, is SQTIHQWPATLVQPVGSPLSLECTVEGTSNPNLYWYRQAAGRGLQLLFYSVGIGQISSEVPQNLSASRPQDRQFILSSKKLLLSDSGFYLCAWSTADTNTGELFFGEGSRLTVL.

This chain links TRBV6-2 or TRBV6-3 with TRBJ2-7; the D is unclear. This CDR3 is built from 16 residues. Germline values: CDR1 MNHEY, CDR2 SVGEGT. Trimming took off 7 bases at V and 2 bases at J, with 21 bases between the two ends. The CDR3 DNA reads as TGTGCCAGCACCTTAGGGTCGGCAGGCCCAACCTACGAGCAGTACTTC. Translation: CASTLGSAGPTYEQYF.

This CDR3 is CASSQGLDGAYEQYF. CDR3 sequence (DNA): TGCGCCAGCAGTCAAGGCCTTGACGGAGCCTACGAGCAGTACTTC. J is TRBJ2-7 and V is TRBV23-1; D gene unclear. TRBV23-1 is treated as an ORF (open reading frame) with a function not yet certain. The CDR3 covers 15 residues. With 2 bases removed from V and 2 bases from J, the gap between germline ends came to 13 bases.

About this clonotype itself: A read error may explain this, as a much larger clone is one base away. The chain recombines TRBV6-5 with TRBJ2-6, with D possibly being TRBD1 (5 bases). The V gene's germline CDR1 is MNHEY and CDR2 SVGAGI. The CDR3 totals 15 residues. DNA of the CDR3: TGTGCCAGCAGTTACAGCCTCTCTGGGGCCAACGTCCTGGCTTTC. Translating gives CASSYSLSGANVLAF.

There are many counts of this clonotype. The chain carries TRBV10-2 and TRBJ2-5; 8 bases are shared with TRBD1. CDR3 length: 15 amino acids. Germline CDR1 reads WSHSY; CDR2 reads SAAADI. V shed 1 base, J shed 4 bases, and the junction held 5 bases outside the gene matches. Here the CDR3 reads CASSEFQGARETQYF. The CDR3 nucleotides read TGCGCCAGCAGTGAGTTCCAGGGGGCTCGAGAGACCCAGTACTTC.

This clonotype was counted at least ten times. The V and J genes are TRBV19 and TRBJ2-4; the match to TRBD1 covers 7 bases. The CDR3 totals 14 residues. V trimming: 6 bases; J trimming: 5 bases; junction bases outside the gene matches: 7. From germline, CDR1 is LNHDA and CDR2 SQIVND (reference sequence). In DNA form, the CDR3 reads TGTGCCAGTAGCACCCGGGACAGTCAAAACATTCAGTACTTC. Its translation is CASSTRDSQNIQYF.

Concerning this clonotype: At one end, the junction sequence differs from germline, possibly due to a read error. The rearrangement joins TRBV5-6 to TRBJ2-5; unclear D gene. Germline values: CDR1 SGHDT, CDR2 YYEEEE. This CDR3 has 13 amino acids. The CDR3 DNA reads TGTGCCAGCAGCCTCGAACAACAAGGGACCCAGTACTTC. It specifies CASSLEQQGTQYF.

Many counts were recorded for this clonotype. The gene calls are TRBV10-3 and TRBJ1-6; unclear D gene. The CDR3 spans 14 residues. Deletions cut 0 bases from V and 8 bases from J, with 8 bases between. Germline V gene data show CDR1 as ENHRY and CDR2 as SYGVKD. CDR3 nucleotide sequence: TGTGCCATCAGTGAGTCTATCCGGGATTCACCCCTCCACTTT. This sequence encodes CAISESIRDSPLHF.

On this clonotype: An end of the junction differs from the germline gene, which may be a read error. The CDR3 DNA follows: TGTTCCAGCAGCTTGGCCTTGACAGAAGTTAACTATGGCTACACCTTC. It yields the protein CSSSLALTEVNYGYTF. The V gene is TRBV5-6, the J gene TRBJ1-2; D might be TRBD1 (5 bases). CDR1 is SGHDT, CDR2 YYEEEE, per germline. There are 16 residues in the CDR3.

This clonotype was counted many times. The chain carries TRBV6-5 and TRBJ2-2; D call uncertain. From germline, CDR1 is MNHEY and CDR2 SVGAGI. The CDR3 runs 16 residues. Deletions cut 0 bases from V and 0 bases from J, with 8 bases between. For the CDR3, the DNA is TGTGCCAGCAGTTACTCGGCCACAACGAACACCGGGGAGCTGTTTTTT. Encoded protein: CASSYSATTNTGELFF.

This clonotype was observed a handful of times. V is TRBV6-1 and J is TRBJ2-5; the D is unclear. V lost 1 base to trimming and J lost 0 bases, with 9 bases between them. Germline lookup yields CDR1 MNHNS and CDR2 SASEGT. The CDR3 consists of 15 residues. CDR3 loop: CASSEGHMYQETQYF. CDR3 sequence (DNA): TGTGCCAGCAGTGAAGGACACATGTACCAAGAGACCCAGTACTTC.

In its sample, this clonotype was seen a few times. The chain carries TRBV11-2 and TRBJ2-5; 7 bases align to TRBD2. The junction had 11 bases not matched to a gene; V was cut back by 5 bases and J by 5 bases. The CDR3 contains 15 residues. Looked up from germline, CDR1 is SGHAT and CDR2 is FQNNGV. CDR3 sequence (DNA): TGTGCCAGCAGCCCCCAGGCGGGGGATCGGGAGACCCAGTACTTC. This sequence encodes CASSPQAGDRETQYF.

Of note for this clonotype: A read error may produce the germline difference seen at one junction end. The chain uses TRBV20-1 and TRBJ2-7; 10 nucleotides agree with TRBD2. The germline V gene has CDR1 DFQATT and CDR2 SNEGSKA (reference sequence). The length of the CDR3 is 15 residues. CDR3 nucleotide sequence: TGCAATGCTAGAGATGGACTAGCGGCATCCTACGAGCAGTACTTC. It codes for CNARDGLAASYEQYF.

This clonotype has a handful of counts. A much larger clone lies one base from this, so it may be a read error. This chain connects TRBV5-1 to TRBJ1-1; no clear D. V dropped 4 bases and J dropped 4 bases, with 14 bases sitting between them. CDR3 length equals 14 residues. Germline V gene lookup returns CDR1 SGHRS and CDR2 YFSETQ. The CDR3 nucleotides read TGCGCCAGCAGCGTGTTCGGCGAGGGCACTGAAGCTTTCTTT. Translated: CASSVFGEGTEAFF. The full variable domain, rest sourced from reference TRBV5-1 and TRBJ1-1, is KAGVTQTPRYLIKTRGQQVTLSCSPISGHRSVSWYQQTPGQGLQFLFEYFSETQRNKGNFPGRFSGRQFSNSRSEMNVSTLELGDSALYLCASSVFGEGTEAFFGQGTRLTVV.

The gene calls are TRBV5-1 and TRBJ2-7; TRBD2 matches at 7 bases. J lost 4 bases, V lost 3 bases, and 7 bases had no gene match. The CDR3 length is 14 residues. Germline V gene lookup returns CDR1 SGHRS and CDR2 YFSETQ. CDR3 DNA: TGCGCCAGCAGCTGGGGGGGGGGGGGGTACGAGCAGTACTTC. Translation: CASSWGGGGYEQYF.

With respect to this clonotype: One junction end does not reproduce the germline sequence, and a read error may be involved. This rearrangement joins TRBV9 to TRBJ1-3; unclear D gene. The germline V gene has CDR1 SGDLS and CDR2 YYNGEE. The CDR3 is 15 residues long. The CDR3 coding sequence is TGTGCCAGCAGCGTAGATCTCTCCTCTGGAAACACCACATATTTT. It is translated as CASSVDLSSGNTTYF.

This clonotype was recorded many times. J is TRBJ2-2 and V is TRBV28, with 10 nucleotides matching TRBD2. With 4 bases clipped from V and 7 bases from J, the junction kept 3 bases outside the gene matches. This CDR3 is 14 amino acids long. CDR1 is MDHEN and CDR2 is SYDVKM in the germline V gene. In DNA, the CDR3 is TGTGCCAGCAGTTCGGGACTAGCGATCGGGGAGCTGTTTTTT. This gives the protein CASSSGLAIGELFF.

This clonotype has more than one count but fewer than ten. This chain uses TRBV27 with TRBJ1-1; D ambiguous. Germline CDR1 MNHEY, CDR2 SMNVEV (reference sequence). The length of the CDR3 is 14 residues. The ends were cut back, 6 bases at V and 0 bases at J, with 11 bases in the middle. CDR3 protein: CASREQRVNTEAFF. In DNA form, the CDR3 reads TGTGCCAGCAGAGAACAGCGAGTGAACACTGAAGCTTTCTTT.

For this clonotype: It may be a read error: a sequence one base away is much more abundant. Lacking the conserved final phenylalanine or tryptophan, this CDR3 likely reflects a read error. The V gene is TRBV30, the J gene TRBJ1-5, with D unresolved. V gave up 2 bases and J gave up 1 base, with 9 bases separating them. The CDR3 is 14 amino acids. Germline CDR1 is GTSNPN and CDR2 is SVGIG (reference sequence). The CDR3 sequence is CAWSLGYSNQPQHL. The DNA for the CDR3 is TGTGCCTGGAGTTTGGGATACAGCAATCAGCCCCAGCATCTT.